The 13 T cell receptor beta chains given below trace back to one sample, sequenced in a study of blood T cell repertoires in COVID-19. Using immunoSEQ multiplex PCR, the repertoire was profiled, and TCRdb retains in-frame clones only, with some absent. Found here are approximately 66,000 clones, around 92% of them singletons; the top ten hold roughly 1.4%. The sample was peripheral blood. The receptors were gathered from a man aged 55 to 70 with acute or convalescent COVID-19.

The chain joins TRBV6-5 to TRBJ1-2; perhaps TRBD1 as D (5 bases). The CDR3 totals 13 residues. Trimming pared 6 bases from V and 5 bases from J, leaving 13 bases between. CDR1 is MNHEY and CDR2 is SVGAGI in the germline V gene. CDR3 nucleotides: TGTGCCAGCAGCCCCGACAGTAAATATGGCTACACCTTC. This encodes CASSPDSKYGYTF.

The rearrangement uses TRBV6-6 and TRBJ1-3; TRBD1 is a possible D gene (6 bases). Germline CDR1 is MNHNY and CDR2 is SVGAGI (reference sequence). CDR3 size: 14 residues. With 6 bases removed from V and 4 bases from J, the gap between germline ends came to 13 bases. In nucleotides, the CDR3 is TGTGCCAGCAGCCCAACAGGGTCAGGAAACACCATATATTTT. It specifies CASSPTGSGNTIYF.

The chain has TRBV19 and TRBJ2-1; maybe TRBD1 (6 bases). This CDR3 is 15 amino acids long. The ends were cut back, 7 bases at V and 5 bases at J, with 18 bases in the middle. Germline CDR1 reads LNHDA; CDR2 reads SQIVND (reference sequence). The CDR3, as DNA: TGTGCCAGTAAGGGACACCTTTTGGGGGACAATGAGCAGTTCTTC. It yields the protein CASKGHLLGDNEQFF.

This rearrangement joins TRBV28 to TRBJ1-6; D is unclear. CDR1 and CDR2 (germline): MDHEN, SYDVKM. There are 15 residues in the CDR3. V lost 5 bases and J lost 8, with 16 bases in between. The CDR3 protein is CASSLLDGDHSPLHF. The CDR3 nucleotides read TGTGCCAGCAGTCTTCTAGACGGGGATCATTCACCCCTCCACTTT.

J is TRBJ1-2 and V is TRBV18, with D unresolved. This CDR3 is built from 17 residues. V was trimmed by 6 bases and J by 8 bases, leaving 28 bases between them. CDR1 is KGHSH and CDR2 is LQKENI in the germline V gene. The CDR3 DNA is TGTGCCAGCTCTTCTTTAGTGGACGGGGATCCCGCCCGAGGCTACACCTTC. Its protein is CASSSLVDGDPARGYTF.

The rearrangement uses TRBV18 and TRBJ2-2, with D possibly TRBD1 on 6 matching bases. This CDR3 has 14 residues. Germline lookup yields CDR1 KGHSH and CDR2 LQKENI. Trimming cost V 6 bases and J 1 base, with 9 bases left between them. The CDR3 here is CASSKDRNTGELFF. DNA for the CDR3: TGTGCCAGCTCCAAGGACAGGAACACCGGGGAGCTGTTTTTT.

This clone was counted a few times. The J gene is TRBJ1-3, the V gene TRBV6-5, with D possibly being TRBD1 (5 bases). V lost 10 bases, J lost 2 bases, and 18 bases lay in between. Germline-derived CDR1 and CDR2 are MNHEY and SVGAGI. This CDR3 comprises 15 residues. CDR3: CATHLGGTPGNTIYF. The CDR3 DNA follows: TGTGCCACTCACCTGGGGGGTACTCCTGGAAACACCATATATTTT.

The gene calls are TRBV29-1 and TRBJ1-5; TRBD1 is a possible D gene (6 bases). CDR1 is SQVTM and CDR2 is ANQGSEA in the germline V gene. The CDR3 sequence is 13 residues long. V lost 7 bases and J 2 bases, leaving 12 bases between the germline ends. The CDR3 DNA reads as TGCAGCGCCGGTGCAGGGGGCAATCAGCCCCAGCATTTT. Translated: CSAGAGGNQPQHF.

The J gene is TRBJ2-1, the V gene TRBV11-2; D remains unclear. V lost 1 base and J lost 0, with 16 bases in between. This CDR3 contains 18 residues. CDR1 and CDR2 from the germline V gene are SGHAT and FQNNGV. This CDR3 reads CASSLATGAQSSYNEQFF. The CDR3 nucleotides are TGTGCCAGCAGCTTAGCCACCGGCGCACAGAGCTCCTACAATGAGCAGTTCTTC.

This sequence joins TRBV3-1 (or the pseudogene TRBV3-2) and TRBJ1-5; no reliable D call. Trimming removed 3 bases at V and 3 bases at J, with 6 bases between. The germline gives CDR1 LGHDT, CDR2 YNNKEL (reference sequence). CDR3 size: 13 residues. Here the CDR3 reads CASSQTYNQPQHF. DNA for the CDR3: TGTGCCAGCAGCCAGACTTACAATCAGCCCCAGCATTTT.

As concerns this clone: At the DNA level, this CDR3 is encoded by other sequences in the same sample as well. The V gene is TRBV5-1, the J gene TRBJ2-7, with TRBD1 matching over 12 bases. This CDR3 region has 16 residues. Germline V gene data show CDR1 as SGHRS and CDR2 as YFSETQ. Unmatched junction bases numbered 5, after V lost 2 bases and J lost 2 bases. Here the CDR3 reads CASSLEGQGAPYEQYF. For the CDR3, the DNA is TGCGCCAGCAGCTTAGAGGGACAGGGGGCACCCTACGAGCAGTACTTC.

The chain couples TRBV7-9 to TRBJ1-5; TRBD1 agrees at 10 bases. This CDR3 is built from 15 residues. The J segment lost 6 bases and the V segment lost 6 bases, leaving 8 bases of the junction unmatched. CDR1 SEHNR and CDR2 FQNEAQ come from the germline V gene (reference sequence). The CDR3, as DNA: TGTGCCAGCAGTGCCGAGACAGGGGGCAGTCAGCCCCAGCATTTT. Encoded protein: CASSAETGGSQPQHF.

The chain is built from TRBV19 and TRBJ1-4; no clear D. Trimming cost V 0 bases and J 3 bases, with 8 bases left between them. Germline CDR1 reads LNHDA; CDR2 reads SQIVND (reference sequence). CDR3 length: 15 amino acids. The CDR3 is CASSIDKRANEKLFF. The CDR3 coding sequence is TGTGCCAGTAGTATAGATAAGAGAGCTAATGAAAAACTGTTTTTT.